The next 5 T cell receptor beta chains were all read from a single sample in a study of OX40 agonist ivuxolimab in advanced cancers. Assay: immunoSEQ multiplex PCR; the TCRdb copy retains only in-frame clones and omits some. The top ten hold around 28% of the sample, which has tens of thousands of clones, around 85% seen once. The specimen comprised CD4+ or CD8+ T cells sorted from blood, sampled in a trial of the OX40 agonist ivuxolimab. All receptors come from an adult with an advanced solid tumor such as melanoma, head and neck, liver or kidney cancer.

The chain is built from TRBV21-1 and TRBJ1-4; TRBD1, as called in the table, went unchecked against the DNA. TRBV21-1 is listed as a pseudogene. This CDR3 contains 16 residues. The CDR3 is CASRSGTGWGNEKLFF. The CDR3 nucleotides read TGTGCCAGCAGGAGCGGGACAGGGTGGGGTAATGAAAAACTGTTTTTT.

This chain connects TRBV4-1 to TRBJ2-7; TRBD2 might be the D (6 bases). Germline V gene lookup returns CDR1 MGHRA and CDR2 YSYEKL. Trimming took 3 bases from V and 6 from J, leaving 15 bases between them. This CDR3 has 14 residues. CDR3 bases: TGCGCCAGCAGCCAGGCAGGACTAACCCCCGAGCAGTACTTC. Encoded protein: CASSQAGLTPEQYF.

The CDR3 protein is CASSGWTYELTGELFF. Written as DNA, the CDR3 is TGTGCCAGCAGTGGGTGGACTTATGAACTGACCGGGGAGCTGTTTTTT. This chain uses TRBV6-1 with TRBJ2-2, with D perhaps TRBD2 (5 bases). CDR3 length equals 16 residues. The V end lost 4 bases, the J end lost 5 bases, and 17 bases lay between the germline ends. CDR1 is MNHNS and CDR2 is SASEGT in the germline V gene.

The J gene is TRBJ1-1, the V gene TRBV10-3; D is unclear. Germline values: CDR1 ENHRY, CDR2 SYGVKD. V gave up 2 bases and J gave up 0 bases, with 13 bases separating them. The CDR3 spans 16 residues. CDR3 DNA: TGTGCCATCAGTGAGATCCTTGGCACCTTGAACACTGAAGCTTTCTTT. It specifies CAISEILGTLNTEAFF.

The chain combines TRBV10-3 with TRBJ1-2, with D hard to call. Germline V gives CDR1 ENHRY, CDR2 SYGVKD. With 9 bases removed from V and 2 bases from J, the gap between germline ends came to 10 bases. The CDR3 loop spans 12 amino acids. DNA of the CDR3: TGTGCCATGTCAGAAGACAACTATGGCTACACCTTC. This encodes CAMSEDNYGYTF.